This passage covers 21 T cell receptor beta chains from one sample sequenced in a study of neurological immune-mediated disorders. Time point described: longitudinal time-point 1 (baseline). TCRdb used MiXCR to reprocess the 5' RACE reads, holding one entry per CDR3 protein. The repertoire holds 60,000 to 90,000 distinct CDR3 sequences, with roughly a tenth as singletons. The sequenced sample consisted of PBMCs. The receptors were gathered from a young man in good health.

There are many counts of this clonotype. This chain joins TRBV7-2 and TRBJ1-1; 7 nucleotides align to TRBD1. Germline-derived CDR1 and CDR2 are SGHTA and FQGNSA. V gave up 3 bases and J gave up 2 bases; unmatched junction bases: 6. This CDR3 is built from 15 residues. CDR3: CASSFRQGGNTEAFF. The DNA of the CDR3 is TGTGCCAGCAGCTTTCGTCAGGGGGGAAACACTGAAGCTTTCTTT. Combining the CDR3 with reference TRBV7-2 and TRBJ1-1 gives the whole variable domain GAGVSQSPSNKVTEKGKDVELRCDPISGHTALYWYRQSLGQGLEFLIYFQGNSAPDKSGLPSDRFSAERTGGSVSTLTIQRTQQEDSAVYLCASSFRQGGNTEAFFGQGTRLTVV.

The chain recombines TRBV18 with TRBJ1-1; TRBD1 matches at 8 bases. The CDR3 has 17 residues. The ends lost 0 bases at V and 0 bases at J; junction bases unmatched: 6. CDR1 is KGHSH, CDR2 LQKENI, per germline. The CDR3 protein is CASSPPITGGMNTEAFF. The CDR3, as DNA: TGTGCCAGCTCACCACCGATTACAGGGGGGATGAACACTGAAGCTTTCTTT.

This clonotype was observed many times. The CDR3 reads CASSYSGTGGVDTQYF. The DNA of the CDR3 is TGTGCCAGCAGTTACTCGGGGACAGGGGGCGTTGATACGCAGTATTTT. This chain connects TRBV6-5 to TRBJ2-3, with TRBD1 identical over 12 bases. The CDR3 loop spans 16 amino acids. J lost 6 bases, V lost 0 bases, and 4 bases had no gene match. The germline V gene encodes CDR1 MNHEY and CDR2 SVGAGI.

The chain employs TRBV6-5 and TRBJ2-7; the D gene is possibly TRBD1 (6 bases). V dropped 5 bases and J dropped 2 bases, with 16 bases sitting between them. The CDR3 is made up of 15 amino acids. Germline assignment: CDR1 MNHEY and CDR2 SVGAGI. CDR3 protein: CASSTRDMGPYEQYF. CDR3 nucleotide sequence: TGTGCCAGCAGTACCCGGGACATGGGCCCCTACGAGCAGTACTTC.

The chain recombines TRBV11-2 with TRBJ1-4, with 9 bases matching TRBD1. The CDR3 loop spans 17 amino acids. V trimming: 4 bases; J trimming: 0 bases; junction bases outside the gene matches: 6. Germline V lookup: CDR1 SGHAT, CDR2 FQNNGV. Here the CDR3 DNA reads TGTGCCAGCAGCTCCGGACAGGGGATCGCAACTAATGAAAAACTGTTTTTT. Translated, it gives CASSSGQGIATNEKLFF.

This clonotype was seen many times. The gene calls are TRBV27 and TRBJ1-5; D perhaps matches TRBD1 (5 bases). CDR1 is MNHEY and CDR2 is SMNVEV in the germline V gene (reference sequence). Deletions cut 0 bases from V and 7 bases from J, with 13 bases between. The CDR3 length is 15 residues. The CDR3 sequence is CASSLSWGPEQPQHF. In nucleotides, the CDR3 is TGTGCCAGCAGTTTATCTTGGGGACCGGAACAGCCCCAGCATTTT.

V and J are TRBV20-1 and TRBJ1-6; tentative D call: TRBD1 (5 bases). This CDR3 is built from 14 residues. The germline V gene has CDR1 DFQATT and CDR2 SNEGSKA (reference sequence). The ends were cut back, 2 bases at V and 10 bases at J, with 15 bases in the middle. The CDR3 coding sequence is TGCAGTGCTAGACGGGACCTTCCACAGTCACCCCTCCACTTT. The encoded protein is CSARRDLPQSPLHF.

In its sample, this clonotype was seen many times. The rearrangement links TRBV7-8 to TRBJ1-3; no firm D call. V was clipped by 1 base and J by 7 bases, with 8 bases between them. In germline, CDR1 is SGHVS, CDR2 FQNEAQ. The CDR3 contains 13 residues. The DNA of the CDR3 is TGTGCCAGCAGCTTAGTAGGCCGGAACACCATATATTTT. Amino acid sequence: CASSLVGRNTIYF.

This clonotype was counted ten times or more. This sequence joins TRBV9 and TRBJ2-1, with 7 nucleotides matching TRBD1. The V gene end was trimmed by 3 bases and the J gene end by 6 bases; junction bases not matched to a gene: 6. The CDR3 is made up of 14 amino acids. Germline loops: CDR1 SGDLS, CDR2 YYNGEE. In nucleotides, the CDR3 is TGTGCCAGCAGCGCCTGGACAGGTGGCAATGAGCAGTTCTTC. Residues: CASSAWTGGNEQFF.

This clonotype was counted ten times or more. V gene TRBV5-1 combines with J gene TRBJ1-1; 8 positions match TRBD1. The CDR3 contains 17 residues. V shed 4 bases and J 1 base; nucleotides not matched to a gene: 12. Germline CDR1 is SGHRS and CDR2 is YFSETQ. CDR3 residues: CASSPPRTGKKNTEAFF. The CDR3 DNA reads TGCGCCAGCAGCCCTCCTCGGACAGGGAAGAAGAACACTGAAGCTTTCTTT.

In the case of this clonotype: A much bigger clone sits one base away, suggesting this may be a read error. The chain is built from TRBV7-3 and TRBJ2-3, with D possibly matching TRBD1 (6 bases). V was trimmed by 2 bases and J by 7 bases, leaving 16 bases between them. The CDR3 has 15 residues. The V gene's germline CDR1 is SGHTA and CDR2 FQGTGA. In DNA, the CDR3 is TGTGCCAGCAGCTTATACGGGACACCGCTATATACGCAGTATTTT. It specifies CASSLYGTPLYTQYF.

Comments on this clonotype: A much larger clone sits a single nucleotide away, making a read error possible. The V and J genes are TRBV5-1 and TRBJ1-3, with D possibly being TRBD1 (5 bases). This CDR3 has 15 residues. Trimming took off 1 base at V and 1 base at J, with 9 bases between the two ends. The V gene's germline CDR1 is SGHRS and CDR2 YFSETQ. The CDR3 reads CASSLMQGSGNTIYF. The CDR3 nucleotides are TGCGCCAGCAGCTTGATGCAGGGTTCTGGAAACACCATATATTTT.

At least ten counts were recorded for this clonotype. This chain connects TRBV30 to TRBJ2-7; D is possibly TRBD1 (6 bases). The ends were cut back, 7 bases at V and 1 base at J, with 11 bases in the middle. The germline V gene has CDR1 GTSNPN and CDR2 SVGIG (reference sequence). The CDR3 contains 12 residues. CDR3 DNA sequence: TGTGCCTTGGGGACACTTTCCTACGAGCAGTACTTC. This translates into CALGTLSYEQYF.

This clonotype was counted ten times or more. The chain uses TRBV9 and TRBJ2-1, with TRBD2 as a possible D gene (5 bases). Germline V gene data show CDR1 as SGDLS and CDR2 as YYNGEE. The CDR3 runs 13 residues. The V end lost 2 bases, the J end lost 8 bases, and 11 bases lay between the germline ends. CDR3 DNA: TGTGCCAGCAGCGTCCGGGGAGTCGATGAGCAGTTCTTC. Translation gives CASSVRGVDEQFF.

This clonotype was observed many times. The chain has TRBV10-1 and TRBJ2-3; 10 bases map to TRBD2. V trimming: 6 bases; J trimming: 1 base; junction bases outside the gene matches: 4. The CDR3 consists of 15 residues. Germline CDR1 reads WNHNN; CDR2 reads SYGVQD (reference sequence). The CDR3 sequence: CASSTGTSGTDTQYF. CDR3 coding DNA: TGCGCCAGCAGCACCGGGACTAGCGGCACAGATACGCAGTATTTT.

This clonotype was observed at least ten times. The genes are TRBV24-1 and TRBJ2-5; TRBD1 agrees at 11 bases. The CDR3 is made up of 16 amino acids. Looked up from germline, CDR1 is KGHDR and CDR2 is SFDVKD. V shed 9 bases and J 4 bases; nucleotides not matched to a gene: 12. CDR3 coding DNA: TGTGCCACCGCCCCCGCCGGGACAGGGGGAAGAGAGACCCAGTACTTC. Protein product: CATAPAGTGGRETQYF.

This clonotype came up many times. The rearrangement links TRBV12-3 or TRBV12-4 to TRBJ1-6; no firm D call. The CDR3 has 15 residues. Trimming took 6 bases from V and 0 from J, leaving 9 bases between them. This CDR3 is CASSTSSSYNSPLHF. In nucleotides, the CDR3 is TGTGCCAGCAGCACCTCTAGCTCCTATAATTCACCCCTCCACTTT.

This clonotype was detected ten times or more. The gene calls are TRBV12-3 or TRBV12-4 and TRBJ1-3; D is unclear. With 1 base removed from V and 0 bases from J, the gap between germline ends came to 10 bases. The CDR3 runs 16 residues. CDR3 sequence: CASSLVFGSSGNTIYF. CDR3 DNA sequence: TGTGCCAGCAGTTTAGTTTTTGGCTCCTCTGGAAACACCATATATTTT.

This clonotype was counted many times. This sequence joins TRBV5-1 and TRBJ1-6; D gene uncertain. The CDR3 has 16 residues. With 0 bases removed from V and 11 bases from J, the gap between germline ends came to 18 bases. The germline gives CDR1 SGHRS, CDR2 YFSETQ. CDR3 coding DNA: TGCGCCAGCAGCTTGGCCACACCGGCCGATGGGACACCCCTCCACTTT. It translates to CASSLATPADGTPLHF.

In this sample, this clonotype turned up many times. The chain employs TRBV20-1 and TRBJ2-7, with D maybe TRBD2 (5 bases). The CDR3 is 12 residues long. V lost 6 bases, J lost 1 base, and 10 bases lay in between. CDR1 DFQATT and CDR2 SNEGSKA come from the germline V gene (reference sequence). This chain's CDR3 is CSANDYSYEQYF. The CDR3 DNA is TGCAGTGCCAACGACTATTCCTACGAGCAGTACTTC.

This clonotype was recorded at least ten times. V and J are TRBV20-1 and TRBJ2-1; D is perhaps TRBD1 (6 bases). V was clipped by 5 bases and J by 1 base, with 15 bases between them. The CDR3 extends over 15 amino acids. CDR1 and CDR2 from the germline V gene are DFQATT and SNEGSKA (reference sequence). For the CDR3, the DNA is TGCAGTGCTGAACCAGGGGTAGGGTCCTACAATGAGCAGTTCTTC. This sequence encodes CSAEPGVGSYNEQFF.